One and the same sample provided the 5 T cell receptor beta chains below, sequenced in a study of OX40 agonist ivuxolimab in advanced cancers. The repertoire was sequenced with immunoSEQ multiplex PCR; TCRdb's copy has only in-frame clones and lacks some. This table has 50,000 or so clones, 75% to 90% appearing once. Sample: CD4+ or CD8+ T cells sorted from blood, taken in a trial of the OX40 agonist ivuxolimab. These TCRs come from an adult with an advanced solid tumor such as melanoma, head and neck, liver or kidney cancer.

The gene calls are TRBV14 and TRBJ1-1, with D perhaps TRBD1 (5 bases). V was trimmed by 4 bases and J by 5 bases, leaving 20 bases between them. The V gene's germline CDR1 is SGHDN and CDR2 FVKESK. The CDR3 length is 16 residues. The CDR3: CASSPEPGPSPTEAFF. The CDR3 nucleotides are TGTGCCAGCAGCCCCGAACCGGGACCCTCGCCGACTGAAGCTTTCTTT.

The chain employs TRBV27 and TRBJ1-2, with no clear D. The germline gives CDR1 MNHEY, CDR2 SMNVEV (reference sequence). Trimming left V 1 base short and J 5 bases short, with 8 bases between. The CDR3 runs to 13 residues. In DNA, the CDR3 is TGTGCCAGCAGTTTATTTGCTTCTTATGGCTACACCTTC. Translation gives CASSLFASYGYTF.

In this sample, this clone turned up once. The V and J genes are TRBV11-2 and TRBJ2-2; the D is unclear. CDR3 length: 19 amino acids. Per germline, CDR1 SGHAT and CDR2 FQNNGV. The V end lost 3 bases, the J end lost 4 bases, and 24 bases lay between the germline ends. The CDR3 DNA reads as TGTGCCAGCAGCTTTCCCCTACTTCGAGCCGAAACGAGCACCGGGGAGCTGTTTTTT. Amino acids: CASSFPLLRAETSTGELFF.

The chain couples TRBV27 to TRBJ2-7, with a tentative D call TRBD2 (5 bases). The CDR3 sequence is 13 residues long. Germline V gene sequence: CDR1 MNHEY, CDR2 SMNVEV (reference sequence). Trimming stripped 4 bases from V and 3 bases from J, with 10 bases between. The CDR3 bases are TGTGCCAGCAGTTCGAGGGAGAGCTACGAGCAGTACTTC. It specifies CASSSRESYEQYF.

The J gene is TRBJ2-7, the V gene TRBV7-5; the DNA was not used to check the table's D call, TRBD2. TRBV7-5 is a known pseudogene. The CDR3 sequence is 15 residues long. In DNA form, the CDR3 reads TGTGCCAGCAGCACCGACGGGAGGAACTCCTACGAGCAGTACTTC. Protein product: CASSTDGRNSYEQYF.